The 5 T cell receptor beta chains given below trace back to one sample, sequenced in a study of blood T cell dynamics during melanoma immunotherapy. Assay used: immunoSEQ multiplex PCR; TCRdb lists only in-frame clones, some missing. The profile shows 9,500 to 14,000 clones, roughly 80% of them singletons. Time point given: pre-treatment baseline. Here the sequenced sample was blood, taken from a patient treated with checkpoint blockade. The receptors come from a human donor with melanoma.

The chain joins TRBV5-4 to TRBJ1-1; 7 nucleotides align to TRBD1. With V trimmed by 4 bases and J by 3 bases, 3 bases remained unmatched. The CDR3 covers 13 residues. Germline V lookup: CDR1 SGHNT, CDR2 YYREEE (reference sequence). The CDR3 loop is CASSRDSHTEAFF. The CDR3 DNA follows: TGTGCCAGCAGCCGGGACAGTCACACTGAAGCTTTCTTT. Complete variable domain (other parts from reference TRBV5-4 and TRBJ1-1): ETGVTQSPTHLIKTRGQQVTLRCSSQSGHNTVSWYQQALGQGPQFIFQYYREEENGRGNFPPRFSGLQFPNYSSELNVNALELDDSALYLCASSRDSHTEAFFGQGTRLTVV.

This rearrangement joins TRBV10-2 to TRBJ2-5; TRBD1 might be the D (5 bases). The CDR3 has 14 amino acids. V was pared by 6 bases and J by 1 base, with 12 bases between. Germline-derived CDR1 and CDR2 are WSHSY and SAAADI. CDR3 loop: CASRETGIQETQYF. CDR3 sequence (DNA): TGCGCCAGCAGAGAAACAGGTATCCAAGAGACCCAGTACTTC.

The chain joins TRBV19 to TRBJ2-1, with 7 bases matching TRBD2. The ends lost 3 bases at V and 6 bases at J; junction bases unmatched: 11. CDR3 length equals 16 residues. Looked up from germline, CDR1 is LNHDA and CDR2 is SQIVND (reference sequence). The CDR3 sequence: CASSIRAGVKGNEQFF. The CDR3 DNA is TGTGCCAGTAGTATTCGGGCGGGAGTCAAAGGCAATGAGCAGTTCTTC.

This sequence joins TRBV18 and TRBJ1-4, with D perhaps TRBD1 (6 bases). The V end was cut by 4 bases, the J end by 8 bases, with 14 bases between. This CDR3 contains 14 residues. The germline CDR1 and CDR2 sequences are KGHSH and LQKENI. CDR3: CASSLQGEREKLFF. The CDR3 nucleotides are TGTGCCAGCTCACTACAGGGAGAACGGGAAAAACTGTTTTTT.

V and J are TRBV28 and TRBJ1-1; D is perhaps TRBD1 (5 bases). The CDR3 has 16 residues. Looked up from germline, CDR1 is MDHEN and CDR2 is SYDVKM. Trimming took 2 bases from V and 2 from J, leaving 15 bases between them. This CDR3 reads CASSLAPGIRNTEAFF. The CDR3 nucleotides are TGTGCCAGCAGTTTAGCCCCAGGGATTAGAAACACTGAAGCTTTCTTT.